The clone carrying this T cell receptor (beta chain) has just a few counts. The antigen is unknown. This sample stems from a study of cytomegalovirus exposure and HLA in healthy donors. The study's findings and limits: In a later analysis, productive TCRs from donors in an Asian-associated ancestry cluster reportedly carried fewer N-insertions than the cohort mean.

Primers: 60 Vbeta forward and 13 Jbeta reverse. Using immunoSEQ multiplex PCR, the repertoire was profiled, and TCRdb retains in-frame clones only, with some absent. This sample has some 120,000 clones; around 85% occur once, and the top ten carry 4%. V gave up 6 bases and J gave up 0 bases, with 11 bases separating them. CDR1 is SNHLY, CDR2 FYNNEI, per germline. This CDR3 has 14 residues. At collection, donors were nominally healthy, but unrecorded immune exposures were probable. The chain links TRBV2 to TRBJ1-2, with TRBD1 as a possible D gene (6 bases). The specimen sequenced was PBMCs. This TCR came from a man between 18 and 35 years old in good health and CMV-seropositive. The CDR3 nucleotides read TGTGCCAGCAGCCTAACAGGGACTAACTATGGCTACACCTTC. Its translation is CASSLTGTNYGYTF.